A selection of T cell receptor beta chains follows, all from one sample in a study of T cells in Graves' hyperthyroidism and ophthalmopathy. Using its own MiXCR run on the multiplex PCR reads, TCRdb lists one record per CDR3 protein. The sample holds hundreds of thousands of distinct CDR3 sequences, 14% to 15% seen once. The sequenced sample consisted of blood. The origin of the receptors is a woman in her thirties or forties with Graves' ophthalmopathy. Both conserved end residues are part of each CDR3. The D gene is left open where the match is weak. Clone size is given for some rows only: seen once, a few or many times, or a class if the clone is expanded.

TRBV30,TRBJ1-1,NA,many,CAWSVLTDTEAFF,TGTGCCTGGAGTGTACTGACAGACACTGAAGCTTTCTTT
TRBV19,TRBJ2-2,NA,NA,CASSIGGGASTGELFF,TGTGCCAGTAGTATAGGAGGGGGGGCCTCCACCGGGGAGCTGTTTTTT
TRBV28,TRBJ2-4,NA,few,CASGTVAKNIQYF,TGTGCCAGCGGCACAGTTGCCAAAAACATTCAGTACTTC
TRBV27,TRBJ2-2,NA,many,CASSPKRLKTGELFF,TGTGCCAGCAGTCCAAAACGACTCAAGACCGGGGAGCTGTTTTTT
TRBV28,TRBJ1-1,TRBD1,many,CASSLGTGLNTEAFF,TGTGCCAGCAGTTTGGGGACAGGCCTGAACACTGAAGCTTTCTTT
TRBV7-9,TRBJ1-1,NA,NA,CASSLRGEETEAFF,TGTGCCAGCAGCTTACGGGGGGAGGAAACTGAAGCTTTCTTT
TRBV24-1,TRBJ1-5,NA,NA,CATSSTGEQPQHF,TGTGCCACCAGTAGCACGGGTGAGCAGCCCCAGCATTTT
TRBV28,TRBJ2-5,TRBD1,many,CASSRTKGRGQETQYF,TGTGCCAGCAGTCGGACAAAGGGCAGGGGGCAAGAGACCCAGTACTTC
TRBV4-1,TRBJ2-7,NA,NA,CASSQEFGAYEQYF,TGCGCCAGCAGCCAAGAATTTGGCGCTTACGAGCAGTACTTC
TRBV12-3/TRBV12-4,TRBJ2-2,NA,once,CAGQGRRAGELFF,NA
TRBV11-3,TRBJ2-7,NA,many,CASSHSDRTITYEQYF,TGTGCCAGCAGCCATTCTGACAGGACCATTACTTACGAGCAGTACTTC
TRBV28,TRBJ2-7,NA,many,CASSLESSYEQYF,TGTGCCAGCAGTTTGGAGAGCTCCTACGAGCAGTACTTC
TRBV20-1,TRBJ1-2,TRBD1,many,CSAVGGQAKDGYTF,TGCAGTGCCGTCGGAGGACAGGCGAAGGATGGCTACACCTTC
TRBV15,TRBJ1-1,NA,many,CATTPGRLDTEAFF,TGTGCCACGACCCCAGGGAGGTTGGACACTGAAGCTTTCTTT
TRBV4-1,TRBJ1-3,NA,few,CASSQDAGTGNTIYF,TGCGCCAGCAGCCAAGATGCGGGGACCGGAAACACCATATATTTT
TRBV2,TRBJ2-5,TRBD2,many,CASSSAGAYQETQYF,TGTGCCAGCAGTTCGGCGGGAGCGTACCAAGAGACCCAGTACTTC
TRBV29-1,TRBJ2-2,NA,NA,CSVVGLGTGELFF,TGCAGCGTTGTTGGTTTGGGCACCGGGGAGCTGTTTTTT